This TCR beta chain came from a study of OX40 agonist ivuxolimab in advanced cancers. About the full investigation: Ivuxolimab was an agonistic, fully human IgG2 monoclonal antibody directed against OX40 (CD134), a costimulatory receptor. Intravenous ivuxolimab was administered to patients every 2 weeks at six dose levels: 0.01, 0.1, 0.3, 1.5, 3 and 10 mg/kg. The point of sequencing TCRbeta in the periphery was to test whether ivuxolimab changed TCR sequence diversity and drove clonal T-cell expansion. Prior anti-PD-1, anti-PD-L1 or anti-CTLA-4 therapy was permitted, and checkpoint inhibitors had been received by roughly two fifths of dose-escalation patients. Of the approximately 50 patients in dose escalation, around 20 had hepatocellular carcinoma, about 15 had melanoma, 9 had renal cell carcinoma and 9 had head and neck cancer. Partial responses occurred in three dose-escalation patients: two with cutaneous melanoma and one with hepatocellular carcinoma. The paper describes the monotherapy dose-escalation part (N ≈ 52 patients) of the phase I trial of ivuxolimab. The dose-escalation cohort was around 83% male with a mean age of approximately 60 years, ranging from roughly 20 to 80.

Patients with autoimmune disease history or receiving systemic immunosuppression were excluded from the trial. Peripheral blood for TCR sequencing was collected from all dose cohorts at baseline, on cycle 4 day 1, and on cycle 7 day 1. Samples came from an open-label, multicenter, first-in-human phase I dose-escalation trial of ivuxolimab. Adults with locally advanced or metastatic head and neck squamous cell, hepatocellular, melanoma or renal cell carcinoma were enrolled in the trial. CD4+ and CD8+ T cells were sorted separately from peripheral blood before TCR sequencing. Genomic DNA was isolated from the sorted cells so that the TCRbeta CDR3 region could be sequenced. The immunoSEQ Assay was used to sequence the TCRbeta CDR3 regions. The source is immuneACCESS, and TCRdb retained only in-frame sequences with V and J called. Part of the clones is not carried over; for the studies checked, unresolved V genes explain less than half of this, and the remainder is unexplained. The sample table contains some 100,000 clones; only one count was recorded for 89% of them. The ten largest clones add up to approximately 0.16% of the sample.

On this clone: Its antigen is still unknown. No per-base quality is available; no much larger clone lies one base away.

The research as a whole found: At doses of 0.1 to 3.0 mg/kg, clonal expansion of both CD4+ and CD8+ T cells in blood was seen between baseline and week 6. Low levels of normalized T-cell clonal expansion were also seen in some patients who did not respond. In the 0.1-3.0 mg/kg groups, partial responders had among the lowest normalized peripheral clonal expansion, particularly in CD8+ T cells. The antigen specificity of the peripheral T cells that underwent clonal expansion was not determined. After ivuxolimab, CD8+ T cells had more expanded clones than CD4+ T cells on average.

Compared with germline, V lacks 4 bases and J lacks 3 bases; bases without a gene match: 3. The germline V gene provides CDR1 SGHRS and CDR2 YFSETQ. There are 14 amino acids in the CDR3, from cysteine to phenylalanine inclusive. This entry keeps only the CDR3 DNA: 42 bases, framed from base 1. The clonotype originates from an adult with an advanced solid tumor such as melanoma, head and neck, liver or kidney cancer. Specimen: CD4+ or CD8+ T cells sorted from blood, collected in a trial of the OX40 agonist ivuxolimab. This chain is built from TRBV5-1 and TRBJ2-3; TRBD2 lines up with 9 middle nucleotides. The CDR3 protein: CASSNGLATDTQYF. The DNA sequence is TGCGCCAGCAGCAACGGACTAGCGACAGATACGCAGTATTTT.